This is a list of T cell receptor beta chains from one sample in a study of CD8+ T cells in alopecia areata. TCRdb's table, derived via immunoSEQ multiplex PCR, lists solely in-frame clones and lacks some. Among more than 100,000 clones, roughly 54% were seen once, and the ten largest hold 3.5% to 5%. The sample here was CD4+ T cells sorted from blood, taken at week 0. The receptors were gathered from a human donor with alopecia areata. Each CDR3 is given without its conserved first and last residue.

J | V | CDR3
TRBJ2-3 | TRBV7-2 | ASSSAATDTQY
TRBJ1-1 | TRBV7-2 | ASSLNRNTEAF
TRBJ2-7 | TRBV5-1 | ASSLAGGIYEQY
TRBJ2-7 | TRBV9 | ASSVEGVSYEQY
TRBJ2-1 | TRBV10-3 | AISDGSNNEQF
TRBJ1-4 | TRBV5-6 | ASSLARAPNEKLF
TRBJ2-3 | TRBV7-6 | ASSLHAALTADTQY
TRBJ2-2 | TRBV4-1 | ASSHETGGGELF
TRBJ2-7 | TRBV6-1 | ASSLLQGSHEQY
TRBJ2-1 | TRBV10-3 | AISERTVPF
TRBJ1-4 | TRBV7-2 | ASSLAGASNEKLF
TRBJ1-4 | TRBV6-5 | ASSRTGLQEKLF
TRBJ2-2 | TRBV19 | ASSITVFANTGELF
TRBJ2-5 | TRBV7-8 | ASSLASTGKQETQY
TRBJ1-6 | TRBV2 | ASSEGRGNSPLH
TRBJ1-1 | TRBV7-8 | ASSLARAQNTEAF
TRBJ1-1 | TRBV5-1 | ASSLPREMGTEAF
TRBJ2-7 | TRBV10-3 | AISESGGQRKYEQY
TRBJ2-7 | TRBV2 | ASSASGGAYEQY
TRBJ2-5 | TRBV4-2 | ASSRALAGLQETQY
TRBJ1-2 | TRBV18 | ASSSLGQGNSPNYGYT
TRBJ2-3 | TRBV7-2 | ASSLQGIDTQY
TRBJ2-3 | TRBV7-3 | ASSLRGRDTQY
TRBJ2-3 | TRBV5-1 | ASARGGSTDTQY